What follows are 19 T cell receptor beta chains derived from one specimen sequenced in a study of cytomegalovirus exposure and HLA in healthy donors. The primer mix had 60 Vbeta and 13 Jbeta primers. Some clones are missing from TCRdb's copy, which holds only in-frame ones; the method was immunoSEQ multiplex PCR. The data show about 120,000 clones, 82% seen once. Sequencing was done on a sample of PBMCs. The origin of the receptors is a woman under 30 in good health and CMV-seronegative.

This chain links TRBV28 with TRBJ2-3, with 8 nucleotides matching TRBD2. The ends lost 5 bases at V and 11 bases at J; junction bases unmatched: 15. Germline-derived CDR1 and CDR2 are MDHEN and SYDVKM. There are 15 residues in the CDR3. CDR3 in DNA: TGTGCCAGCAGTGACGGGCAGCGGGAGACGCGGGGGCAGTATTTT. Amino acids: CASSDGQRETRGQYF.

There are a few counts of this clone. The chain uses TRBV4-2 and TRBJ1-3; 10 bases map to TRBD1. Germline CDR1 and CDR2: LGHNA and YNFKEQ. The ends lost 3 bases at V and 6 bases at J; junction bases unmatched: 5. This CDR3 comprises 15 residues. This chain's CDR3 is CASSHGTGVENTIYF. The CDR3 bases are TGTGCCAGCAGCCACGGGACAGGGGTTGAAAACACCATATATTTT.

The CDR3 DNA follows: TGTGCCAGCAGCTCGCCCGGGACAGGCCCCGGAGGGACTGAAGCTTTCTTT. Its protein product is CASSSPGTGPGGTEAFF. The chain uses TRBV11-3 and TRBJ1-1, with 8 bases matching TRBD1. The CDR3 extends over 17 amino acids. The V and J ends lost 4 bases and 5 bases, in that order; junction bases with no gene match: 15. Germline-derived CDR1 and CDR2 are SGHNT and YENEEA.

The chain couples TRBV7-9 to TRBJ1-3; unclear D gene. Looked up from germline, CDR1 is SEHNR and CDR2 is FQNEAQ (reference sequence). The CDR3 length is 14 residues. The germline V and J ends were trimmed by 9 bases and 1 base, with 13 bases remaining between them. The CDR3: CASRHRASGNTIYF. The CDR3 DNA reads TGTGCCAGTCGCCACCGAGCTTCTGGAAACACCATATATTTT.

The sample holds one count of this clone. As DNA, the CDR3 is TGTGCCAGTGAAAATAGATTTACGCAGTATTTT. Translating it yields CASENRFTQYF. The chain has TRBV28 and TRBJ2-3; D not certain. There are 11 residues in the CDR3. Germline values: CDR1 MDHEN, CDR2 SYDVKM. With 9 bases removed from V and 8 bases from J, the gap between germline ends came to 12 bases.

As to this clone: In the same sample, other DNA sequences code for this CDR3. The chain employs TRBV4-3 and TRBJ1-6; D is uncertain. V shed 0 bases and J shed 11 bases, with 20 bases lying between them. Germline loops: CDR1 LGHNA, CDR2 YSLEER. The CDR3 runs 17 residues. The CDR3 nucleotides read TGCGCCAGCAGCCAAGATTTCCGGGGAAAGGTGGCGGCACCCCTCCACTTT. Amino acids: CASSQDFRGKVAAPLHF.

The V and J genes are TRBV6-6 and TRBJ2-2; TRBD1 might be the D (6 bases). V lost 5 bases and J lost 1, with 11 bases in between. The CDR3 runs 15 residues. From germline, CDR1 is MNHNY and CDR2 SVGAGI (reference sequence). This chain's CDR3 is CASSDRRKNTGELFF. The CDR3 DNA follows: TGTGCCAGCAGTGACAGGAGAAAGAACACCGGGGAGCTGTTTTTT.

V usage is TRBV7-9 and J usage is TRBJ2-2; D perhaps matches TRBD2 (6 bases). Germline loops: CDR1 SEHNR, CDR2 FQNEAQ (reference sequence). The CDR3 runs to 16 residues. V was shortened by 5 bases and J by 2 bases, with 15 bases between the two germline ends. Here the CDR3 reads CASSATGLTNTGELFF. The CDR3 bases are TGTGCCAGCAGCGCAACCGGACTAACTAACACCGGGGAGCTGTTTTTT.

The chain uses TRBV4-2 and TRBJ1-1; D is ambiguous. The germline V and J ends were trimmed by 1 base and 0 bases, with 9 bases remaining between them. Looked up from germline, CDR1 is LGHNA and CDR2 is YNFKEQ. The CDR3 covers 15 residues. CDR3 sequence (DNA): TGTGCCAGCAGCCAAGTTACGGGGATGAACACTGAAGCTTTCTTT. It encodes CASSQVTGMNTEAFF.

The chain links TRBV29-1 to TRBJ2-1; TRBD2 matches at 10 bases. Germline V gene sequence: CDR1 SQVTM, CDR2 ANQGSEA. The ends lost 4 bases at V and 6 bases at J; junction bases unmatched: 6. This CDR3 has 14 residues. CDR3 region: CSVVPLAGVNEQFF. CDR3 DNA sequence: TGCAGCGTTGTGCCGCTAGCGGGAGTCAATGAGCAGTTCTTC.

This clone was found once. The CDR3 protein is CASSWSVGNTIYF. DNA of the CDR3: TGTGCCAGCAGCTGGAGCGTTGGAAACACCATATATTTT. This rearrangement joins TRBV28 to TRBJ1-3; no reliable D call. The ends were cut back, 6 bases at V and 3 bases at J, with 9 bases in the middle. This CDR3 spans 13 amino acids. Germline V lookup: CDR1 MDHEN, CDR2 SYDVKM.

The chain links TRBV27 to TRBJ2-1, with D possibly matching TRBD1 (5 bases). V lost 6 bases, J lost 7 bases, and 10 bases lay in between. This CDR3 is built from 12 residues. From germline, CDR1 is MNHEY and CDR2 SMNVEV (reference sequence). The CDR3, as DNA: TGTGCCAGCAGCTATCAGGGTAATGAGCAGTTCTTC. It translates to CASSYQGNEQFF.

The genes are TRBV28 and TRBJ2-7; TRBD1 matches 7 bases. Per the germline V gene, CDR1 is MDHEN and CDR2 is SYDVKM. The CDR3 runs 14 residues. After removal of 5 bases from V and 2 bases from J, the junction contained 6 bases not matched to a gene. CDR3: CASSRQGVPYEQYV. The CDR3 DNA follows: TGTGCCAGCAGTCGACAGGGAGTCCCCTACGAGCAGTACGTC.

This chain uses TRBV4-1 with TRBJ1-1, with D possibly being TRBD1 (6 bases). Looked up from germline, CDR1 is MGHRA and CDR2 is YSYEKL. The CDR3 is 14 residues long. Trimming took off 2 bases at V and 0 bases at J, with 7 bases between the two ends. The CDR3 DNA follows: TGCGCCAGCAGCCAAAGACAGGTGAACACTGAAGCTTTCTTT. Its translation is CASSQRQVNTEAFF.

This clone was counted between two and nine times. This chain uses TRBV6-4 with TRBJ2-1; D is unclear. The CDR3 sequence is 15 residues long. Trimming left V 3 bases short and J 0 bases short, with 9 bases between. Germline loops: CDR1 MRHNA, CDR2 SNTAGT. The CDR3 DNA reads as TGTGCCAGCAGTGAGGGCCCGAGCTCCTACAATGAGCAGTTCTTC. Translating gives CASSEGPSSYNEQFF.

This sequence joins TRBV7-2 and TRBJ2-2; 12 positions agree with TRBD1. The trim removed 2 bases at V and 4 bases at J, leaving 2 bases unmatched. From germline, CDR1 is SGHTA and CDR2 FQGNSA. The CDR3 runs to 16 residues. The DNA for the CDR3 is TGTGCCAGCAGCTTACGGGACAGGGGGCGCACCGGGGAGCTGTTTTTT. Translation: CASSLRDRGRTGELFF.

The chain joins TRBV7-8 to TRBJ1-5; 7 bases map to TRBD1. Germline V gene lookup returns CDR1 SGHVS and CDR2 FQNEAQ. The CDR3 spans 14 residues. Trimming cost V 5 bases and J 4 bases; bases outside gene matches: 5. CDR3 sequence reads: CASSVTGANQPQHF. The CDR3 DNA reads TGTGCCAGCAGCGTCACAGGGGCAAATCAGCCCCAGCATTTT.

The chain employs TRBV18 and TRBJ2-6; 10 bases agree with TRBD1. The J segment lost 0 bases and the V segment lost 3 bases, leaving 5 bases of the junction unmatched. Germline CDR1 and CDR2: KGHSH and LQKENI. This CDR3 has 18 residues. The CDR3 bases are TGTGCCAGCTCACCCAAGACAGGGGGCACCTCTGGGGCCAACGTCCTGACTTTC. Translated: CASSPKTGGTSGANVLTF.

This chain connects TRBV4-2 to TRBJ2-2; D is perhaps TRBD2 (5 bases). The germline V gene has CDR1 LGHNA and CDR2 YNFKEQ. V was cut by 1 base and J by 6 bases, with 15 bases left in between. The CDR3 is 16 amino acids. In DNA, the CDR3 is TGTGCCAGCAGCCAAGTCGGTCGTGGGAGAGCCGGGGAGCTGTTTTTT. Translating it yields CASSQVGRGRAGELFF.